Below, 3 T cell receptor beta chains from the same sample are listed, as sequenced in a study of blood T cells in healthy people across ages. A second PCR, run for about 6 to 11 cycles, used a sample-barcoded 5' primer plus a J-beta primer mix. TCRdb itself ran the 5' RACE reads through MiXCR, one entry per CDR3 protein. The sample comprises around 280,000 distinct CDR3 sequences, roughly 29% of which are singletons, and roughly 28% rests with the top ten. Material for sequencing was blood. The receptors originated from a woman aged 70-85 years in good health.

The sample holds a few counts of this clonotype. V usage is TRBV5-1 and J usage is TRBJ2-2; 9 bases map to TRBD2. CDR1 SGHRS and CDR2 YFSETQ come from the germline V gene. The CDR3 runs to 15 residues. V was clipped by 4 bases and J by 4 bases; unmatched bases: 5. CDR3 loop: CASSPSGVGTGELFF. CDR3 sequence (DNA): TGCGCCAGCAGCCCTAGCGGGGTGGGCACCGGGGAGCTGTTTTTT.

This clonotype was counted many times. The J gene is TRBJ2-3, the V gene TRBV29-1; no reliable D call. The germline V and J ends were trimmed by 1 base and 2 bases, with 1 base remaining between them. Germline V gene sequence: CDR1 SQVTM, CDR2 ANQGSEA. The CDR3 has 11 residues. Here the CDR3 reads CSVEVTDTQYF. The CDR3 DNA reads TGCAGCGTTGAAGTCACAGATACGCAGTATTTT.

In its sample, this clonotype was seen a few times. Without the conserved terminal phenylalanine or tryptophan, this CDR3 likely stems from a read error. The gene calls are TRBV5-1 and TRBJ1-2; TRBD1 is a possible D gene (6 bases). The CDR3 has 13 amino acids. Germline assignment: CDR1 SGHRS and CDR2 YFSETQ. V lost 2 bases and J 8 bases, leaving 13 bases between the germline ends. The DNA for the CDR3 is TGCGCCAGCAGCTTCGGATACAGGGAGGGCTACACCCTC. Encoded protein: CASSFGYREGYTL.